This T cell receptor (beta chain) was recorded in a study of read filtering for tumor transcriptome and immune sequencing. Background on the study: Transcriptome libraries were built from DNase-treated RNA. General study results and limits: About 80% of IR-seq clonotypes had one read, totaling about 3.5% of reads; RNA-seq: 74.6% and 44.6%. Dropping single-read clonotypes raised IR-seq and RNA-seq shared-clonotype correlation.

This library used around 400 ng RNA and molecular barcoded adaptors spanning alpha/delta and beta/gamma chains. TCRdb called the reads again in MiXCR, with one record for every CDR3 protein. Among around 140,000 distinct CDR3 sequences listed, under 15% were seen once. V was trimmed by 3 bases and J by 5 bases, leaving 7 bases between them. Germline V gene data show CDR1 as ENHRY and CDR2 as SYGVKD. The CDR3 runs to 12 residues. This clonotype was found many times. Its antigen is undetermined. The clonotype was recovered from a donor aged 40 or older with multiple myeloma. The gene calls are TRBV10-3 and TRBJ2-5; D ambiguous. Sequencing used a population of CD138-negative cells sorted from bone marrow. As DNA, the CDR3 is TGTGCCATCAGTGACGTTGCGGAGACCCAGTACTTC. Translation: CAISDVAETQYF.